These 3 T cell receptor beta chains share one sample of origin, sequenced in a study of blood T cells in healthy people across ages. Sample-barcoded 5' priming and a J-beta primer mix drove a second PCR of roughly 7 to 11 cycles. TCRdb called the 5' RACE reads again in MiXCR, with one record for every CDR3 protein. The sample has 500,000 to 600,000 distinct CDR3 sequences; approximately 30% are singletons. The sequenced sample consisted of blood. The receptors derive from a woman in her 70s in good health.

The gene calls are TRBV4-3 and TRBJ1-2; 8 bases agree with TRBD1. Germline V gene data show CDR1 as LGHNA and CDR2 as YSLEER. The CDR3 sequence is 14 residues long. V shed 4 bases and J 3 bases; nucleotides not matched to a gene: 4. The CDR3 here is CASSRQTGDYGYTF. The CDR3 region has the DNA TGCGCCAGCAGCCGCCAGACAGGGGACTATGGCTACACCTTC.

V and J are TRBV7-9 and TRBJ1-2; D might be TRBD1 (5 bases). V lost 5 bases and J 8 bases, leaving 15 bases between the germline ends. CDR1 and CDR2 (germline): SEHNR, FQNEAQ (reference sequence). This CDR3 has 13 amino acids. CDR3: CASSGPGPYGYTF. The CDR3 DNA follows: TGTGCCAGCAGCGGGCCGGGGCCCTACGGCTACACCTTC.

The chain joins TRBV29-1 to TRBJ1-1; no reliable D call. The CDR3 sequence is 11 residues long. Trimming removed 4 bases from V and 4 bases from J, with 7 bases in between. Germline loops: CDR1 SQVTM, CDR2 ANQGSEA. CDR3 sequence reads: CSVVQSTEAFF. The CDR3, as DNA: TGCAGCGTTGTTCAAAGCACTGAAGCTTTCTTT.